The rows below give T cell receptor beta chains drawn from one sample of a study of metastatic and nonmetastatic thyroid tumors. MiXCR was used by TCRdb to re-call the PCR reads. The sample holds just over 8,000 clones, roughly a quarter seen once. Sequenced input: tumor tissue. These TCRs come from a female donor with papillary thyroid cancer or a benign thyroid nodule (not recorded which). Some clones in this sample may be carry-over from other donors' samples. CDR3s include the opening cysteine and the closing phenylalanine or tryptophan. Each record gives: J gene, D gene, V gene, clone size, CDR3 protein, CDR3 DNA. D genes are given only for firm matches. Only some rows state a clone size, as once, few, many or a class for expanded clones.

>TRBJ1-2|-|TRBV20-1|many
CSAHPQSLFDYGYTF
TGCAGCGCCCACCCCCAAAGTCTCTTCGACTATGGCTACACCTTC
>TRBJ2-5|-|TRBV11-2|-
CASRGEETQYF
TGTGCCAGCAGGGGTGAAGAGACCCAGTACTTC
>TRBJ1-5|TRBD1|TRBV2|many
CASSVGPGQGLNQPQHF
TGTGCCAGCAGTGTCGGGCCCGGACAGGGGTTAAATCAGCCCCAGCATTTT
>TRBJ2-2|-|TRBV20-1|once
CSAPLQGGRTGELFF
TGCAGTGCCCCACTTCAGGGGGGGAGGACCGGGGAGCTGTTTTTT
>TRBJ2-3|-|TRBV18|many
CASSPQAWTDTQYF
TGTGCCAGCTCACCCCAAGCATGGACAGATACGCAGTATTTT
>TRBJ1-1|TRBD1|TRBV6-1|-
CASSHTGGKVEAFF
TGTGCCAGCAGTCACACAGGGGGTAAGGTTGAAGCTTTCTTT
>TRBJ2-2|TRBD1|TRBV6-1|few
CASSDQGVAETGELFF
TGTGCCAGCAGTGACCAGGGGGTAGCAGAAACCGGGGAGCTGTTTTTT
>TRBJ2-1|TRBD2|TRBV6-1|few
CASSEASGIYNEQFF
TGTGCCAGCAGTGAGGCTAGCGGGATCTACAATGAGCAGTTCTTC
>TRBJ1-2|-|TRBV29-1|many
CSVRHNYGYTF
TGCAGCGTTCGGCATAACTATGGCTACACCTTC
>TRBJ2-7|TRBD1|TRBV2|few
CASARTGVTYEQYF
TGTGCCAGCGCGCGGACAGGTGTTACCTACGAGCAGTACTTC
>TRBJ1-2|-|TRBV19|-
CASSIDPPTQNRGYTF
TGTGCCAGTAGTATAGACCCGCCTACTCAGAACAGGGGCTACACCTTC
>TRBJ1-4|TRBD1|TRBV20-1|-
CSARTGGWTNEKLFF
TGCAGTGCAAGAACAGGGGGCTGGACTAATGAAAAACTGTTTTTT
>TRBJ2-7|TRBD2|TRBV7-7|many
CASSPGGGYEQYF
TGTGCTAGCAGCCCGGGCGGGGGTTACGAGCAGTACTTC
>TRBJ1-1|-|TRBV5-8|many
CASSLLQGEAFF
TGTGCCAGCAGCTTGCTACAGGGTGAAGCTTTCTTT
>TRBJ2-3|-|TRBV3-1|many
CASASDGDTQYF
TGTGCCAGCGCCAGCGATGGAGATACGCAGTATTTT
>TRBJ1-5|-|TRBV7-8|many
CASSLLSQPQHF
TGTGCCAGCAGCTTACTTAGTCAGCCCCAGCATTTT
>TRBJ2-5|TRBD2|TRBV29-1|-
CSVVTLAGETQYF
TGCAGCGTTGTTACGCTAGCGGGAGAGACCCAGTACTTC
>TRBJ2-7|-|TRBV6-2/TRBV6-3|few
CASSYSGTKGLYEQYF
TGTGCCAGCAGTTACTCCGGGACCAAAGGCCTCTACGAGCAGTACTTC
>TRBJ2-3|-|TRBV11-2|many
CASSLASGADTQYF
TGTGCCAGCAGCTTGGCTTCCGGGGCAGATACGCAGTATTTT
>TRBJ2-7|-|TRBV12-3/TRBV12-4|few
CASSLSGARMGVQYF
TGTGCCAGCAGTTTGTCAGGGGCGCGAATGGGTGTGCAGTACTTC
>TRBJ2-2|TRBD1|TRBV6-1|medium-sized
CASWDPGQGLNTGELFF
TGTGCCAGCTGGGATCCGGGACAGGGGTTAAACACCGGGGAGCTGTTTTTT
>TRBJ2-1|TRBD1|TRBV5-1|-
CASSLETGGYYNEQFF
TGCGCCAGCAGCTTGGAGACAGGGGGCTACTACAATGAGCAGTTCTTC
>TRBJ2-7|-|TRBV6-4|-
CASSYAAGQRYEQYF
TGTGCCAGCAGTTACGCCGCAGGACAGCGCTACGAGCAGTACTTC
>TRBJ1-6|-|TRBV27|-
CASSLGGLDSPLKF
TGTGCCAGCAGTTTGGGTGGATTGGATTCACCCCTCAAATTT
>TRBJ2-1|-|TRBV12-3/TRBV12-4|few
CASTPISAPYNEQFF
TGTGCCAGCACCCCCATCAGCGCACCCTACAATGAGCAGTTCTTC
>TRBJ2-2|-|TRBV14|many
CASSHLQGHGELFF
TGTGCCAGCAGCCACTTACAGGGCCACGGGGAGCTGTTTTTT
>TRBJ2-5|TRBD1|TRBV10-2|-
CASSEPGTGQETQYF
TGCGCCAGCAGTGAGCCGGGGACAGGGCAAGAGACCCAGTACTTC
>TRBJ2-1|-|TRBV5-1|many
CASSKTNSYNEQFF
TGCGCCAGCAGCAAAACGAACTCCTACAATGAGCAGTTCTTC
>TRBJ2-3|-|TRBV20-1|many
CSAPTRLDTQYF
TGCAGTGCACCGACTAGACTAGATACGCAGTATTTT
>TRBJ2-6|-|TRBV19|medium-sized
CASSGRGGANVLTF
TGTGCCAGTAGTGGGCGAGGGGGGGCCAACGTCCTGACTTTC
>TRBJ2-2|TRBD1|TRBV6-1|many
CASSPRTGSDTGEPFF
TGTGCCAGCAGCCCAAGGACAGGGTCGGACACCGGGGAGCCGTTTTTT
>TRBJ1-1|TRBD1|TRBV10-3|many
CAIRRDREGTEAFF
TGTGCCATCAGACGTGACAGGGAAGGAACTGAAGCTTTCTTT